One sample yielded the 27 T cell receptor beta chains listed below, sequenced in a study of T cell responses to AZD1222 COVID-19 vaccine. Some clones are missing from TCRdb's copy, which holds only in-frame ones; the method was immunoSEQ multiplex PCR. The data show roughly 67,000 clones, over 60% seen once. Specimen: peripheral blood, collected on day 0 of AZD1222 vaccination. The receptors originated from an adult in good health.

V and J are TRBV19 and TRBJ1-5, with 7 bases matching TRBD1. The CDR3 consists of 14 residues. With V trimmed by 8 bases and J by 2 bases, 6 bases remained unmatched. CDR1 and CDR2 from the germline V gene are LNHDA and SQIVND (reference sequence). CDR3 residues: CASDTTGGNQPQHF. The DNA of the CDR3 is TGTGCCAGTGATACAACAGGGGGCAATCAGCCCCAGCATTTT.

The CDR3 spells CASVVAGGPNEQFF. The CDR3 DNA reads as TGTGCCAGCGTCGTAGCGGGGGGGCCCAATGAGCAGTTCTTC. This chain uses TRBV21-1 with TRBJ2-1; TRBD2 is the table's D call, not checked against the DNA. TRBV21-1 is given as a pseudogene. The CDR3 spans 14 residues.

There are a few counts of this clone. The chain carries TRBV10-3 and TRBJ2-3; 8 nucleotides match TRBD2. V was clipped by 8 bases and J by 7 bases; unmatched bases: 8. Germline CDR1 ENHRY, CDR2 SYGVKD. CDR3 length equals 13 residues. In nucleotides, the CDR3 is TGTGCCATCGGGGTCGGGGGGGCCCATACGCAGTATTTT. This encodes CAIGVGGAHTQYF.

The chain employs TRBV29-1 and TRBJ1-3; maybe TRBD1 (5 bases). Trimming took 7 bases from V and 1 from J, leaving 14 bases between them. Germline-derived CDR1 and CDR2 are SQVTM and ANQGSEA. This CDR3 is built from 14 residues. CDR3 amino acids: CSALTGTSGNTIYF. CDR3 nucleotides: TGCAGCGCCTTGACCGGGACTTCTGGAAACACCATATATTTT.

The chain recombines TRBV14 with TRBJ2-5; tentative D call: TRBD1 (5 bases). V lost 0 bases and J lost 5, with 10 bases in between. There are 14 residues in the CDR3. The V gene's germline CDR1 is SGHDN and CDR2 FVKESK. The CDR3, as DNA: TGTGCCAGCAGCCAAGAGGTGGGGCGGGAGACCCAGTACTTC. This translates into CASSQEVGRETQYF.

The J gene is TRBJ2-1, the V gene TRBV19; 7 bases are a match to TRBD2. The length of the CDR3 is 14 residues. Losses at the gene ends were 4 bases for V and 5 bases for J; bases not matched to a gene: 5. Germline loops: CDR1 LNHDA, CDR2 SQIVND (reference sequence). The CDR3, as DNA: TGTGCCAGTAGTACACTAGCGTCTGACAATGAGCAGTTCTTC. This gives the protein CASSTLASDNEQFF.

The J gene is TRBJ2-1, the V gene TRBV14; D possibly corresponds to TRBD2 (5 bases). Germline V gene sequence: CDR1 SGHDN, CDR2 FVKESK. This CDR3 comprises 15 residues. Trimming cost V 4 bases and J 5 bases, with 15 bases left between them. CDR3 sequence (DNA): TGTGCCAGCAGCCGAGTACTAGGAACTAACAATGAGCAGTTCTTC. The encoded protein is CASSRVLGTNNEQFF.

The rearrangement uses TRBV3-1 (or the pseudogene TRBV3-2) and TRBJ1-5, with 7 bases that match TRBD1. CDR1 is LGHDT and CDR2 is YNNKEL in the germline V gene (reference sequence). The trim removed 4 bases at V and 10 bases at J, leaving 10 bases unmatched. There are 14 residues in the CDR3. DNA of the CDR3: TGTGCCAGCAGCCGCGACAGGGCTTTAGGCCCCCAGCATTTT. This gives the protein CASSRDRALGPQHF.

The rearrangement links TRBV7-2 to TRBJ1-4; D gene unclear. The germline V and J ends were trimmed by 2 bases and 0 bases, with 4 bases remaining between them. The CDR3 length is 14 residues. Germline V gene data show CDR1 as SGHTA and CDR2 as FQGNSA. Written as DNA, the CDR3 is TGTGCCAGCAGCTTAACAGCAACTAATGAAAAACTGTTTTTT. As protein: CASSLTATNEKLFF.

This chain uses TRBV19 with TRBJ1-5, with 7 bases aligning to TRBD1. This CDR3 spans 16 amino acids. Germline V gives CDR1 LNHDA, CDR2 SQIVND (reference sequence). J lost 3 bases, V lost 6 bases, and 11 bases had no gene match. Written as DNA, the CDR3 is TGTGCCAGTAGGACAGGGTCGACCGGCTTCAATCAGCCCCAGCATTTT. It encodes CASRTGSTGFNQPQHF. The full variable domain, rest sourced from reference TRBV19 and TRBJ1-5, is DGGITQSPKYLFRKEGQNVTLSCEQNLNHDAMYWYRQDPGQGLRLIYYSQIVNDFQKGDIAEGYSVSREKKESFPLTVTSAQKNPTAFYLCASRTGSTGFNQPQHFGDGTRLSIL.

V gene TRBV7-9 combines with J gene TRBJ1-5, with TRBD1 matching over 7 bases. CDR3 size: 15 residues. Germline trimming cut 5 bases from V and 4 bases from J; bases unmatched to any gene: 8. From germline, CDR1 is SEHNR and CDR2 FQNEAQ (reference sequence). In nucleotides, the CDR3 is TGTGCCAGCAGCCCCCAGGGGGAAGGTAATCAGCCCCAGCATTTT. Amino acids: CASSPQGEGNQPQHF. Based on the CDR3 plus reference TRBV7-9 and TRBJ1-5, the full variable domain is DTGVSQNPRHKITKRGQNVTFRCDPISEHNRLYWYRQTLGQGPEFLTYFQNEAQLEKSRLLSDRFSAERPKGSFSTLEIQRTEQGDSAMYLCASSPQGEGNQPQHFGDGTRLSIL.

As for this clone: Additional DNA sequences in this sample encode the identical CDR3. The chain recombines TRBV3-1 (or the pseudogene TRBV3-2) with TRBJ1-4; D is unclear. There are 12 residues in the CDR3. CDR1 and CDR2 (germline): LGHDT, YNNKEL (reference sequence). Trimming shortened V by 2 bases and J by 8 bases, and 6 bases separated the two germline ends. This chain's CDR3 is CASSQPREKLFF. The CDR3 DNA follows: TGTGCCAGCAGCCAACCGAGGGAAAAACTGTTTTTT.

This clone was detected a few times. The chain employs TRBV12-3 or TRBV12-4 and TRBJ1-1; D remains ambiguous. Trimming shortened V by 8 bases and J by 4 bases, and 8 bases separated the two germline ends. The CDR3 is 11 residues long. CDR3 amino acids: CASSWGTEAFF. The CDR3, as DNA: TGTGCCAGCTCCTGGGGCACTGAAGCTTTCTTT.

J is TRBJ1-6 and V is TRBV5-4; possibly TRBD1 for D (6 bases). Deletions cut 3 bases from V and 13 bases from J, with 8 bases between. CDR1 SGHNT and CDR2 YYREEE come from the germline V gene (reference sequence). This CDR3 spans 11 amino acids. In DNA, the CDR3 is TGTGCCAGCAGCTCCACAGGGCCCCTCCACTTT. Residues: CASSSTGPLHF.

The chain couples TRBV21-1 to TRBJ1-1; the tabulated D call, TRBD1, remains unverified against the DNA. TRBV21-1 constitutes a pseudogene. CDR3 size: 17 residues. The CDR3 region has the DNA TGTGCCAGCAGCGAACAGGGCCCGTCCCACATGAACACTGAAGCTTTCTTT. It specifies CASSEQGPSHMNTEAFF.

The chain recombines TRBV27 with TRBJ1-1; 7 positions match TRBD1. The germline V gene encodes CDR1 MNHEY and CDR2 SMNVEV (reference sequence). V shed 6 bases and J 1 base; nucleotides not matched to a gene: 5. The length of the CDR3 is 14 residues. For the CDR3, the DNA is TGTGCCAGCAGCTTGACAGGGTGGAACACTGAAGCTTTCTTT. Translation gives CASSLTGWNTEAFF.

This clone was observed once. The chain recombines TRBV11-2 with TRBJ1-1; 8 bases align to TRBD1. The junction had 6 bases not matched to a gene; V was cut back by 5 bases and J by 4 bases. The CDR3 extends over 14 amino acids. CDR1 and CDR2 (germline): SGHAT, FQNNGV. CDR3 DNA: TGTGCCAGCAGCCATAATCAGGGGGCCACTGAAGCTTTCTTT. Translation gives CASSHNQGATEAFF.

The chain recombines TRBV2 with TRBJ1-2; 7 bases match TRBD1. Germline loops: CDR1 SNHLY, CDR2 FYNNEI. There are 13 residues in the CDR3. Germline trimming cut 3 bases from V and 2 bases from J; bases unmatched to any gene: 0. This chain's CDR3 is CASSDRGNYGYTF. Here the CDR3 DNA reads TGTGCCAGCAGTGACAGGGGGAACTATGGCTACACCTTC.

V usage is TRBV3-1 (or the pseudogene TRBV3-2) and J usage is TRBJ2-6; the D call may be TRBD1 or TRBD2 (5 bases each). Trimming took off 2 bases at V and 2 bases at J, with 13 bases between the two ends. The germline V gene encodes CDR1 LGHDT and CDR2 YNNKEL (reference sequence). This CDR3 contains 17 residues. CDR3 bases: TGTGCCAGCAGCCAACCGGCGCCGGGACCTGGGGCCAACGTCCTGACTTTC. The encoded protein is CASSQPAPGPGANVLTF.

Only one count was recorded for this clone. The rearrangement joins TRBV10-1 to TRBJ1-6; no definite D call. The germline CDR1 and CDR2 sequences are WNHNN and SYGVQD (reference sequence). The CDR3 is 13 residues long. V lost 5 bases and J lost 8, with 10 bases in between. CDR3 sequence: CASSSDLDSPLHF. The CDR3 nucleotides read TGCGCCAGCAGTAGCGACTTGGATTCACCCCTCCACTTT.

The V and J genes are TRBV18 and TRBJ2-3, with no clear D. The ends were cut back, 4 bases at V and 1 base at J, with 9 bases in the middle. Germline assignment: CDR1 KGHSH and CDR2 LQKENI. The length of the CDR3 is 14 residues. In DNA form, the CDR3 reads TGTGCCAGCTCACAAGGACCCGGCACAGATACGCAGTATTTT. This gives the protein CASSQGPGTDTQYF.

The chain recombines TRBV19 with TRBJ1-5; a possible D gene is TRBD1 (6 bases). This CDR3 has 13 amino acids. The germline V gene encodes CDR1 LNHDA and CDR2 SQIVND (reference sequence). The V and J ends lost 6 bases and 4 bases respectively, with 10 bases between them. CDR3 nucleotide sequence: TGTGCCAGTAGCAGGGGTGGAAATCAGCCCCAGCATTTT. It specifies CASSRGGNQPQHF.

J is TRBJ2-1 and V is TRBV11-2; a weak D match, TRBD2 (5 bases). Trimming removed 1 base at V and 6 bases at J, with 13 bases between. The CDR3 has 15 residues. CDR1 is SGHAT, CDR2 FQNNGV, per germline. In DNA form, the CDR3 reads TGTGCCAGCAGCTTAGTTGGGCTGGCGGGCAATGAGCAGTTCTTC. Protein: CASSLVGLAGNEQFF.

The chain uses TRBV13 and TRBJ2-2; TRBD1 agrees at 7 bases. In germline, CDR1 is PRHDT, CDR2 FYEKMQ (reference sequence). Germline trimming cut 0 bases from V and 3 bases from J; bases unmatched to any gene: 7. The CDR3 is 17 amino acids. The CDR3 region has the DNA TGTGCCAGCAGCTTAGGAGCAGGGGGTCGTCACACCGGGGAGCTGTTTTTT. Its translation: CASSLGAGGRHTGELFF.

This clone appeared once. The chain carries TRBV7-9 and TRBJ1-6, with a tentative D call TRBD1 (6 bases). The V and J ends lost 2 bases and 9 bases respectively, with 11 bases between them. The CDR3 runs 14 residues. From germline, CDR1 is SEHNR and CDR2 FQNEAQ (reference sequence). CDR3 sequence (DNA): TGTGCCAGCAGCTTAACTACAGGGACTTCACCCCTCCACTTT. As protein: CASSLTTGTSPLHF.

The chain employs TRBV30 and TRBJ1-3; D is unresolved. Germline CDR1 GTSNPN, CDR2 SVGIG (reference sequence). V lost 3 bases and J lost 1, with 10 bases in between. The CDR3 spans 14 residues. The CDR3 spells CAWSLGPSGNTIYF. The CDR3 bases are TGTGCCTGGAGCTTAGGCCCTTCTGGAAACACCATATATTTT.

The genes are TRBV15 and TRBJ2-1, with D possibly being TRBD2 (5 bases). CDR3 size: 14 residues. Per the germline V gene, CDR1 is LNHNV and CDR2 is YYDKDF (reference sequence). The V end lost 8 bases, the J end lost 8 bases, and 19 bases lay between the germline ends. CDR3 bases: TGTGCCACCGTCGACACGGGGAAGGGCGATGAGCAGTTCTTC. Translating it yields CATVDTGKGDEQFF.